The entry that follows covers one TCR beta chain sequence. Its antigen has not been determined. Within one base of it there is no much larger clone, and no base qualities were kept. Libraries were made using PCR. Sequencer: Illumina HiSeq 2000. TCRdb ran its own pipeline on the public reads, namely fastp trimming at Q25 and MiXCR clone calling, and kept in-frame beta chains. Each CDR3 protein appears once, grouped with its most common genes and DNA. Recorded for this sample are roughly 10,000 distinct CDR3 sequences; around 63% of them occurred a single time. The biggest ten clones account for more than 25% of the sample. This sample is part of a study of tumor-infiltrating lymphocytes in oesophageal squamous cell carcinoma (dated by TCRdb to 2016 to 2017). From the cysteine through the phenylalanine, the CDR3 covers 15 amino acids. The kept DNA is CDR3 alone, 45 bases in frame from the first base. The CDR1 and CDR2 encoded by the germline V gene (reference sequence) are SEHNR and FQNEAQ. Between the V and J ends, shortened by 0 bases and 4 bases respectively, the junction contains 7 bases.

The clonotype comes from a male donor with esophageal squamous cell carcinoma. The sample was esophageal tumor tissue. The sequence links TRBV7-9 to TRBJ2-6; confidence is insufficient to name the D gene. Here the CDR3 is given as CASSLAALGANVLTF. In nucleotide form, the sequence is TGTGCCAGCAGCTTAGCCGCCTTAGGGGCCAACGTCCTGACTTTC. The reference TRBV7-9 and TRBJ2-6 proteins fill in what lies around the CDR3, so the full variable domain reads DTGVSQNPRHKITKRGQNVTFRCDPISEHNRLYWYRQTLGQGPEFLTYFQNEAQLEKSRLLSDRFSAERPKGSFSTLEIQRTEQGDSAMYLCASSLAALGANVLTFGAGSRLTVL.